This T cell receptor (beta chain) was identified in a study of blood T cell repertoires in COVID-19. About the research overall: From the United States, Italy and Spain came samples of acute and convalescent COVID-19.

As handled by the study authors: Amplification from reference gene primers served as the basis for estimated nucleated cell counts. Assay: immunoSEQ multiplex PCR; the TCRdb copy retains only in-frame clones and omits some. V, J and clone size reflect that table, while D and trimming were determined from the DNA. The sample yields 100,000 to 150,000 clones, approximately 80% seen once. The germline CDR1 and CDR2 sequences are MNHEY and SVGAGI. V was cut by 2 bases and J by 0 bases, with 11 bases left in between. The CDR3 contains 16 residues. The source material was peripheral blood. The receptor was isolated from a man aged 65-85 years with acute or convalescent COVID-19. This rearrangement joins TRBV6-5 to TRBJ1-3, with D unresolved. The CDR3 protein is CASSYGKQSSGNTIYF. DNA for the CDR3: TGTGCCAGCAGTTACGGTAAACAGAGCTCTGGAAACACCATATATTTT.